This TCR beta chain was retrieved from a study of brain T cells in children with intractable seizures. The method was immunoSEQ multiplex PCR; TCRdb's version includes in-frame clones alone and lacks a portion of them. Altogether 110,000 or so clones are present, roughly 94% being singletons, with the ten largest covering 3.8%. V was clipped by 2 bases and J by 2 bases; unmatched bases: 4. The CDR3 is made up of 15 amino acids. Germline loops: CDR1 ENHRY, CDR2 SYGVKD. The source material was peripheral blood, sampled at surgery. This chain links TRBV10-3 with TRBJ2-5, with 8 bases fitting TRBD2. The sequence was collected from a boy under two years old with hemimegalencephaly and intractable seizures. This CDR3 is CAISEPSSGQETQYF. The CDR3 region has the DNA TGTGCCATCAGTGAGCCCTCTAGCGGGCAAGAGACCCAGTACTTC.